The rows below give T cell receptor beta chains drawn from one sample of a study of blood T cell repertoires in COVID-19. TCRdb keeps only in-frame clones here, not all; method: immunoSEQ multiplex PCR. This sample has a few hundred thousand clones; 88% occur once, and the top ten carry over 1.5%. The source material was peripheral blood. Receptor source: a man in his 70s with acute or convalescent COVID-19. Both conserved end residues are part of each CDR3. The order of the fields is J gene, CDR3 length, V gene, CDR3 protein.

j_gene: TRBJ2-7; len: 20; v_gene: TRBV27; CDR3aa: CASSLRGRSGLAPSSYEQYF
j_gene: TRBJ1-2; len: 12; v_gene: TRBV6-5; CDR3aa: CASIGLGYGYTF
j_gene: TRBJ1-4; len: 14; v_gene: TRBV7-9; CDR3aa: CASSIRANGEKLFF
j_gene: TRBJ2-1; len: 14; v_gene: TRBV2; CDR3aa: CASREGLGVNEQFF
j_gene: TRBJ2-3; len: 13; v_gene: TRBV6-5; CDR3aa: CASSYVPADTQYF
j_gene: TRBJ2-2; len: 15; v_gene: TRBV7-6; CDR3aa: CASSQLAGGSGELFF
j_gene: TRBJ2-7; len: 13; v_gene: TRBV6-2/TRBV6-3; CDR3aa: CASSYGGTYEQYF
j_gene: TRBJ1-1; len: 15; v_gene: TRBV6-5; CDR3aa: CASSYRTGKMTEAFF
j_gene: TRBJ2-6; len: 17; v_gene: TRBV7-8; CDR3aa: CASRSDRGGTGANVLTF
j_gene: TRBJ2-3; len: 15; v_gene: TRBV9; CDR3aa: CASSPPGLASYTQYF
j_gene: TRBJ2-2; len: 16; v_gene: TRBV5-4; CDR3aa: CASSVPGTTNTGELFF
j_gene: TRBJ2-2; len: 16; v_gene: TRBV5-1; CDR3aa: CASSLEVPGNTGELFF
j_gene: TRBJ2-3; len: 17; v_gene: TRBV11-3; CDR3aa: CASSLGPGLTSTDTQYF
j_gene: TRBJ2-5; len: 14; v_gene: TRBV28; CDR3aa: CASSWAGVQETQYF
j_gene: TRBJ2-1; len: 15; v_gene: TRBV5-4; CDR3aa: CASSLTSGSYNEQFF
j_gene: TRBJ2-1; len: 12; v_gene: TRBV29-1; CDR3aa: CSVEVRYNEQFF
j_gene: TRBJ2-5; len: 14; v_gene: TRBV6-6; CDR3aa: CASSYSGLQETQYF
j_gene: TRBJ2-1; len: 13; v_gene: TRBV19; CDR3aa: CASRTGGHNEQFF
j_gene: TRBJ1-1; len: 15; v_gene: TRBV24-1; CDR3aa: CATVRVGEKNTEAFF
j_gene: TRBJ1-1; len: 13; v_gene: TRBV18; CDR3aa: CASSPQGNTEAFF
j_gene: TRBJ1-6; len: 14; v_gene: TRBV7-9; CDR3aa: CASSLGQLNSPLHF
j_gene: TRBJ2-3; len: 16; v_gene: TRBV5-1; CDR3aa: CASSSPQQGVTDTQYF
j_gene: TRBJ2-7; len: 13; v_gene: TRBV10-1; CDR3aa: CASNTRGAYEQYF
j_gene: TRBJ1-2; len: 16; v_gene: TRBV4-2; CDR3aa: CASSQDWPSGLNGYTF
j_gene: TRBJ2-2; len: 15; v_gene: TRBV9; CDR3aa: CASSVGGAAAGELFF
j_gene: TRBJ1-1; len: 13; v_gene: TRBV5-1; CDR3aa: CASKEALNTEAFF
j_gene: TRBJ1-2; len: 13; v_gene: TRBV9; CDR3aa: CASSPPQDYGYTF
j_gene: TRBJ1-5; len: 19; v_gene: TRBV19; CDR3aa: CASSTNRDRGEVSNQPQHF
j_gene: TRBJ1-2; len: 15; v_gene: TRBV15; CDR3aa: CATSRAFAGNYGYTF
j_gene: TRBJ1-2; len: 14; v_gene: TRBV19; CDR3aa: CASNQQGAHGGYTF
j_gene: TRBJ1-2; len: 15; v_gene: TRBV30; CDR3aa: CAWSHPGTVNYGYTF
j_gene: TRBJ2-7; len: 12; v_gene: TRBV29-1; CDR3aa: CSGRTSEYEQYF
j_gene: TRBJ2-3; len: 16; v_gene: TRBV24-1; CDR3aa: CATSDVGLAGADTQYF
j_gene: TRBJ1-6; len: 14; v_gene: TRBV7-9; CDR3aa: CASSSTGGRSPLHF
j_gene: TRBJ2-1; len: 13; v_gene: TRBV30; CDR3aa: CAWSGQGDNEQFF
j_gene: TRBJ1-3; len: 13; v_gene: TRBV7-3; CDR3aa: CASSPNPGNTIYF
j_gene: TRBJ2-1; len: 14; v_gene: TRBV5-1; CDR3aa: CASSLGQGNNEQFF
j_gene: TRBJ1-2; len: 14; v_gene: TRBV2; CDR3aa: CASEITGGVDGYTF
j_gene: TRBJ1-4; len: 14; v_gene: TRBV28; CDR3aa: CASSLDREDEKLFF
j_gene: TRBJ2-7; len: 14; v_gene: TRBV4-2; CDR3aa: CASSQDRLASLQYF